Listed here are 27 T cell receptor beta chains from one sample, sequenced in a study of metastatic and nonmetastatic thyroid tumors. TCRdb re-called the PCR reads via MiXCR. The data show around 8,000 clones, with approximately 29% seen just once and 9.5% to 13% held by the top ten. All patients reached thyroid surgery having received no treatment beforehand. The sequencing sample was made of tumor tissue. The receptors shown here come from a female donor with papillary thyroid cancer or a benign thyroid nodule (not recorded which). Some clones in this sample may be carry-over from other donors' samples.

There are many counts of this clone. This chain uses TRBV5-1 with TRBJ2-5; D is perhaps TRBD2 (6 bases). V gave up 1 base and J gave up 10 bases, with 23 bases separating them. The germline gives CDR1 SGHRS, CDR2 YFSETQ. The CDR3 runs to 16 residues. The CDR3 loop reads CASSLSAGVGGEDQYF. The CDR3 nucleotides read TGCGCCAGCAGCTTGAGTGCCGGGGTCGGGGGAGAGGACCAGTACTTC.

V is TRBV3-1 and J is TRBJ2-7; D is possibly TRBD2 (6 bases). Germline V gene lookup returns CDR1 LGHDT and CDR2 YNNKEL (reference sequence). Between the trimmed V and J ends, which lost 5 bases and 6 bases, there was a span of 20 bases. The length of the CDR3 is 15 residues. The CDR3, as DNA: TGTGCCAGCAGCACGCATAGACTAGTAGGGGCCGAGCAGTACTTC. Translation gives CASSTHRLVGAEQYF.

V and J are TRBV18 and TRBJ2-7, with 7 bases lining up with TRBD2. The germline V gene has CDR1 KGHSH and CDR2 LQKENI. There are 15 residues in the CDR3. The J segment lost 2 bases and the V segment lost 2 bases, leaving 6 bases of the junction unmatched. This chain's CDR3 is CASSPGQGGAYEQYF. CDR3 in DNA: TGTGCCAGCTCACCAGGCCAGGGAGGGGCCTACGAGCAGTACTTC.

The J gene is TRBJ1-2, the V gene TRBV2, with 7 nucleotides matching TRBD1. The CDR3 covers 15 residues. Germline CDR1 and CDR2: SNHLY and FYNNEI. Trimming removed 6 bases from V and 3 bases from J; junction bases left unmatched: 10. CDR3 amino acids: CASRTTGMSDYGYTF. The CDR3 DNA is TGTGCCAGCAGAACGACAGGGATGAGTGACTATGGCTACACCTTC.

Relative to its sample, this clone is medium-sized. This chain connects TRBV10-3 to TRBJ2-1, with D possibly matching TRBD1 (6 bases). The germline V and J ends were trimmed by 6 bases and 7 bases, with 19 bases remaining between them. CDR3 length: 15 residues. Germline CDR1 is ENHRY and CDR2 is SYGVKD. The CDR3: CAISTDRPLNNEQFF. In DNA, the CDR3 is TGTGCCATCAGCACTGACAGGCCCCTCAATAATGAGCAGTTCTTC.

By sample fraction, this clone is medium-sized. The CDR3 here is CASRTGKLNTEAFF. The CDR3 DNA sequence: TGTGCCAGCAGGACAGGCAAGCTGAACACTGAAGCTTTCTTT. The chain uses TRBV2 and TRBJ1-1; D may be TRBD1 (6 bases). From germline, CDR1 is SNHLY and CDR2 FYNNEI. CDR3 size: 14 residues. Trimming shortened V by 6 bases and J by 0 bases, and 11 bases separated the two germline ends.

This chain connects TRBV25-1 to TRBJ2-5; 13 bases are a match to TRBD2. This CDR3 comprises 15 residues. Per the germline V gene, CDR1 is MGHDK and CDR2 is SYGVNS. The ends lost 4 bases at V and 5 bases at J; junction bases unmatched: 4. CDR3 sequence: CASSVPTSGRETQYF. The CDR3 DNA is TGTGCCAGCAGTGTACCGACTAGCGGGAGGGAGACCCAGTACTTC.

Concerning this clone: Sequence at one end of the junction differs from germline and may be a read error. The chain recombines TRBV3-1 with TRBJ2-7; no reliable D call. The V gene's germline CDR1 is LGHDT and CDR2 YNNKEL (reference sequence). The CDR3 is made up of 14 amino acids. CDR3 loop: CASSQDPQQNEQYF. The CDR3 nucleotides are TGTGCCAGCAGTCAAGATCCCCAGCAGAACGAGCAGTACTTC.

This sequence joins TRBV30 and TRBJ1-2; TRBD1 matches at 8 bases. Trimming took 5 bases from V and 3 from J; bases not matched to a gene: 8. CDR3 size: 14 residues. The germline gives CDR1 GTSNPN, CDR2 SVGIG (reference sequence). This chain's CDR3 is CAWAANRGYYGYTF. The CDR3 DNA is TGTGCCTGGGCAGCCAACAGGGGGTACTATGGCTACACCTTC.

In its sample, this clone was seen a few times. This chain joins TRBV5-1 and TRBJ1-1; the D is unclear. CDR1 is SGHRS, CDR2 YFSETQ, per germline. The CDR3 has 13 amino acids. The ends were cut back, 0 bases at V and 4 bases at J, with 7 bases in the middle. CDR3 bases: TGCGCCAGCAGCTTGGCCCACGTCACTGAAGCTTTCTTT. Protein product: CASSLAHVTEAFF.

The gene calls are TRBV20-1 and TRBJ1-2, with a weak D call TRBD1 (5 bases). Trimming removed 3 bases from V and 7 bases from J, with 18 bases in between. Germline V gene data show CDR1 as DFQATT and CDR2 as SNEGSKA (reference sequence). The CDR3 sequence is 14 residues long. The CDR3 DNA reads as TGCAGTGCTAGCCCGGAGGGGCAAGAGAGTGGCTACACCTTC. It translates to CSASPEGQESGYTF.

Written as DNA, the CDR3 is TGTGCCAGCAGCCAAGCGGGTTCCACCTACAATGAGCAGTTCTTC. This sequence encodes CASSQAGSTYNEQFF. The chain couples TRBV7-2 to TRBJ2-1, with D possibly being TRBD2 (6 bases). Germline V lookup: CDR1 SGHTA, CDR2 FQGNSA. V gave up 5 bases and J gave up 2 bases, with 13 bases separating them. There are 15 residues in the CDR3.

This clone is classed as medium-sized. The chain couples TRBV2 to TRBJ2-1; D may be TRBD1 or TRBD2 (6 bases each). V was trimmed by 8 bases and J by 4 bases, leaving 15 bases between them. Germline loops: CDR1 SNHLY, CDR2 FYNNEI. The length of the CDR3 is 14 residues. The CDR3 region is CASHKGGTYNEQFF. The CDR3 coding sequence is TGTGCCAGCCATAAGGGGGGCACATACAATGAGCAGTTCTTC.

The sample holds many counts of this clone. A read error may be the cause here, since a much bigger clone is one base away. The chain employs TRBV18 and TRBJ2-1; 7 bases align to TRBD2. Germline values: CDR1 KGHSH, CDR2 LQKENI. There are 14 residues in the CDR3. The CDR3 DNA reads TGTGCCAGCTCACGCCCGGACTCCCCGCGGGAGCGGTTCTTC. Residues: CASSRPDSPRERFF.

The gene calls are TRBV5-1 and TRBJ2-3, with D perhaps being TRBD1 or TRBD2 (6 bases each). Looked up from germline, CDR1 is SGHRS and CDR2 is YFSETQ. V lost 4 bases and J 4 bases, leaving 25 bases between the germline ends. The length of the CDR3 is 18 residues. CDR3 sequence (DNA): TGCGCCAGCAGCCGATTCCGACCTGGGCCAGGGGAGGCAGATACGCAGTATTTT. Translating gives CASSRFRPGPGEADTQYF.

The rearrangement links TRBV20-1 to TRBJ2-3, with a possible D match to TRBD2 (6 bases). Per germline, CDR1 DFQATT and CDR2 SNEGSKA (reference sequence). V was clipped by 1 base and J by 1 base, with 12 bases between them. The length of the CDR3 is 15 residues. The chain's CDR3 is CSARGRAHGTDTQYF. In DNA, the CDR3 is TGCAGTGCTAGAGGGAGGGCCCATGGCACAGATACGCAGTATTTT.

V and J are TRBV20-1 and TRBJ2-3; 7 positions agree with TRBD1. Germline values: CDR1 DFQATT, CDR2 SNEGSKA (reference sequence). The CDR3 covers 17 residues. V was pared by 5 bases and J by 2 bases, with 16 bases of the junction left unmatched. The CDR3: CSAYPGQKVINTDTQYF. The CDR3 bases are TGCAGTGCTTATCCGGGACAGAAAGTCATAAACACAGATACGCAGTATTTT.

The chain recombines TRBV20-1 with TRBJ1-2, with D possibly being TRBD1 (5 bases). Germline V gives CDR1 DFQATT, CDR2 SNEGSKA (reference sequence). The CDR3 runs to 11 residues. V was trimmed by 3 bases and J by 4 bases, leaving 6 bases between them. DNA of the CDR3: TGCAGTGCTAGGGACATCTATGGCTACACCTTC. Translation: CSARDIYGYTF.

In the case of this clone: One base away lies a much larger clone, so this may be a sequencing read error. The rearrangement links TRBV12-3 or TRBV12-4 to TRBJ2-3; D is perhaps TRBD2 (5 bases). This CDR3 contains 15 residues. As DNA, the CDR3 is TGTGCCAGCAGTTTAGGCATCTCTAGCAGAGATACGCAGTATTTT. Its translation is CASSLGISSRDTQYF.

This clone came up many times. This chain links TRBV9 with TRBJ2-4; 10 positions agree with TRBD2. Unmatched junction bases numbered 7, after V lost 4 bases and J lost 3 bases. The CDR3 has 16 residues. Germline V gene lookup returns CDR1 SGDLS and CDR2 YYNGEE. CDR3 amino acids: CASSSQREGGKNIQYF. The CDR3 region has the DNA TGTGCCAGCAGCTCCCAGCGGGAGGGGGGCAAAAACATTCAGTACTTC.

This clone is categorized as medium-sized. A read error may be the cause here, since a much bigger clone is one base away. The chain has TRBV6-6 and TRBJ1-2; 12 nucleotides line up with TRBD1. Germline CDR1 MNHNY, CDR2 SVGAGI (reference sequence). The junction had 9 bases not matched to a gene; V was cut back by 0 bases and J by 10 bases. The CDR3 length is 16 residues. The CDR3 coding sequence is TGTGCCAGCAGTTACTCGCCGGGACAGGGGGCGCTGGACTACACCTTC. Protein: CASSYSPGQGALDYTF.

The chain has TRBV29-1 and TRBJ1-2; D gene uncertain. V lost 5 bases and J lost 0, with 19 bases in between. CDR3 length: 16 residues. Germline V gene data show CDR1 as SQVTM and CDR2 as ANQGSEA. In DNA, the CDR3 is TGCAGCGTTTACGGTGTGGAGGCTGCCACTAACTATGGCTACACCTTC. Translated, it gives CSVYGVEAATNYGYTF. Together with reference TRBV29-1 and TRBJ1-2, the CDR3 gives the full variable domain: SAVISQKPSRDICQRGTSLTIQCQVDSQVTMMFWYRQQPGQSLTLIATANQGSEATYESGFVIDKFPISRPNLTFSTLTVSNMSPEDSSIYLCSVYGVEAATNYGYTFGSGTRLTVV.

This clone was observed a single time. The CDR3 nucleotides are TGTGCCAGTAGTATCCCACTTTGGGACCCTGGAAACACCATATATTTT. It specifies CASSIPLWDPGNTIYF. The chain recombines TRBV19 with TRBJ1-3, with D perhaps matching TRBD1 (5 bases). V shed 3 bases and J shed 2 bases, with 14 bases lying between them. The germline V gene encodes CDR1 LNHDA and CDR2 SQIVND (reference sequence). This CDR3 region has 16 residues.

The chain combines TRBV5-1 with TRBJ2-3; weak D call: TRBD2 (6 bases). Trimming stripped 0 bases from V and 5 bases from J, with 16 bases between. The CDR3 is made up of 16 amino acids. The germline V gene encodes CDR1 SGHRS and CDR2 YFSETQ. CDR3 protein: CASSLVGGDSGDTQYF. CDR3 DNA: TGCGCCAGCAGCTTGGTGGGGGGAGATTCCGGAGATACGCAGTATTTT.

This clone qualifies as medium-sized. A read error may produce the germline difference seen at one junction end. This chain connects TRBV2 to TRBJ2-7; D gene ambiguous. The CDR3 covers 13 residues. The germline CDR1 and CDR2 sequences are SNHLY and FYNNEI. The CDR3: CASSRGPSSEQYF. DNA of the CDR3: TGTGCCAGCAGTCGCGGCCCCTCCTCCGAGCAGTACTTC.

The chain couples TRBV28 to TRBJ2-6; 7 nucleotides align to TRBD1. This CDR3 comprises 16 residues. Looked up from germline, CDR1 is MDHEN and CDR2 is SYDVKM. Trimming took 5 bases from V and 0 from J; bases not matched to a gene: 4. The CDR3 reads CASSEGALSGANVLTF. CDR3 DNA sequence: TGTGCCAGCAGTGAGGGGGCGCTCTCTGGGGCCAACGTCCTGACTTTC.

This clone appeared a few times. This is likely a read error, given that the CDR3 carries no conserved phenylalanine or tryptophan at its end. The chain is built from TRBV6-6 and TRBJ1-3; TRBD1 is a possible D gene (5 bases). This CDR3 has 17 residues. Trimming pared 0 bases from V and 1 base from J, leaving 13 bases between. The V gene's germline CDR1 is MNHNY and CDR2 SVGAGI (reference sequence). The CDR3 DNA reads TGTGCCAGCAGTTACTCGGCAGGGTCAGCTTCTGGAAACACCATATATCTT. Translating gives CASSYSAGSASGNTIYL.